The present T cell receptor beta chain was sequenced within a study of response to subunit inactivated influenza vaccine. Whole-study results and caveats: Authors suggested few new T cells are recruited by each seasonal influenza vaccination.

About this clonotype: Its antigen is unknown.

TCRdb itself ran the RT-PCR reads through MiXCR, one entry per CDR3 protein. The repertoire has 700,000 to 900,000 distinct CDR3 sequences, about 20% of them found once; the top ten carry 10% to 13%. The clonotype originates from a middle-aged man who received an inactivated influenza vaccine. Sequencing was performed on PBMCs from blood, taken 4 to 6 days after vaccination.

The CDR3, as DNA: TGTGCCATAGGGGGGGGATCCACAGATACGCAGTATTTT. It yields the protein CAIGGGSTDTQYF. The genes are TRBV10-3 and TRBJ2-3; TRBD2 is a possible D gene (7 bases). CDR1 is ENHRY, CDR2 SYGVKD, per germline. V lost 9 bases and J lost 2, with 12 bases in between. The CDR3 has 13 residues.